This TCR beta chain was recorded in a study of T cell changes during pregnancy in multiple sclerosis (dated by TCRdb to about 2019). Regarding the study in general: The study examined how the T cell repertoire changed over the course of pregnancy in women with multiple sclerosis.

The V and J ends are trimmed by 8 bases and 5 bases, leaving 9 bases between them. The CDR3 contains 12 residues, cysteine and phenylalanine counted. Of the read, only the CDR3 DNA is kept; its 36 bases are in frame from base 1. CDR1 and CDR2 are read off the germline V gene as MDHEN and SYDVKM. Libraries were made using the immunoSEQ multiplex PCR assay. TCRdb retrieved this table from immuneACCESS and kept in-frame rearrangements only. Not all clones are present; in checked studies, unresolved V genes account for under half, and no reason is known for the remainder. In this sample the table shows about 70,000 clones, more than 85% of which occur a single time. Of the sample, over 2% falls within the top ten clones. Details on this clone: It has no known antigen specificity. No much larger clone exists at a distance of one base, and base qualities are not known.

This TCR came from a female donor with multiple sclerosis, enrolled in a pregnancy study. The specimen was peripheral blood, collected in the first trimester of pregnancy. The V gene is TRBV28 and the J gene is TRBJ1-4; TRBD1 is perhaps the D gene, given 5 matching bases. This receptor carries the CDR3 CASSGDNEKLFF. Here is the DNA: TGTGCCAGCTCGGGGGACAATGAAAAACTGTTTTTT. With the portions outside the CDR3 filled from the reference TRBV28 and TRBJ1-4 genes, the complete variable region becomes DVKVTQSSRYLVKRTGEKVFLECVQDMDHENMFWYRQDPGLGLRLIYFSYDVKMKEKGDIPEGYSVSREKKERFSLILESASTNQTSMYLCASSGDNEKLFFGSGTQLSVL.